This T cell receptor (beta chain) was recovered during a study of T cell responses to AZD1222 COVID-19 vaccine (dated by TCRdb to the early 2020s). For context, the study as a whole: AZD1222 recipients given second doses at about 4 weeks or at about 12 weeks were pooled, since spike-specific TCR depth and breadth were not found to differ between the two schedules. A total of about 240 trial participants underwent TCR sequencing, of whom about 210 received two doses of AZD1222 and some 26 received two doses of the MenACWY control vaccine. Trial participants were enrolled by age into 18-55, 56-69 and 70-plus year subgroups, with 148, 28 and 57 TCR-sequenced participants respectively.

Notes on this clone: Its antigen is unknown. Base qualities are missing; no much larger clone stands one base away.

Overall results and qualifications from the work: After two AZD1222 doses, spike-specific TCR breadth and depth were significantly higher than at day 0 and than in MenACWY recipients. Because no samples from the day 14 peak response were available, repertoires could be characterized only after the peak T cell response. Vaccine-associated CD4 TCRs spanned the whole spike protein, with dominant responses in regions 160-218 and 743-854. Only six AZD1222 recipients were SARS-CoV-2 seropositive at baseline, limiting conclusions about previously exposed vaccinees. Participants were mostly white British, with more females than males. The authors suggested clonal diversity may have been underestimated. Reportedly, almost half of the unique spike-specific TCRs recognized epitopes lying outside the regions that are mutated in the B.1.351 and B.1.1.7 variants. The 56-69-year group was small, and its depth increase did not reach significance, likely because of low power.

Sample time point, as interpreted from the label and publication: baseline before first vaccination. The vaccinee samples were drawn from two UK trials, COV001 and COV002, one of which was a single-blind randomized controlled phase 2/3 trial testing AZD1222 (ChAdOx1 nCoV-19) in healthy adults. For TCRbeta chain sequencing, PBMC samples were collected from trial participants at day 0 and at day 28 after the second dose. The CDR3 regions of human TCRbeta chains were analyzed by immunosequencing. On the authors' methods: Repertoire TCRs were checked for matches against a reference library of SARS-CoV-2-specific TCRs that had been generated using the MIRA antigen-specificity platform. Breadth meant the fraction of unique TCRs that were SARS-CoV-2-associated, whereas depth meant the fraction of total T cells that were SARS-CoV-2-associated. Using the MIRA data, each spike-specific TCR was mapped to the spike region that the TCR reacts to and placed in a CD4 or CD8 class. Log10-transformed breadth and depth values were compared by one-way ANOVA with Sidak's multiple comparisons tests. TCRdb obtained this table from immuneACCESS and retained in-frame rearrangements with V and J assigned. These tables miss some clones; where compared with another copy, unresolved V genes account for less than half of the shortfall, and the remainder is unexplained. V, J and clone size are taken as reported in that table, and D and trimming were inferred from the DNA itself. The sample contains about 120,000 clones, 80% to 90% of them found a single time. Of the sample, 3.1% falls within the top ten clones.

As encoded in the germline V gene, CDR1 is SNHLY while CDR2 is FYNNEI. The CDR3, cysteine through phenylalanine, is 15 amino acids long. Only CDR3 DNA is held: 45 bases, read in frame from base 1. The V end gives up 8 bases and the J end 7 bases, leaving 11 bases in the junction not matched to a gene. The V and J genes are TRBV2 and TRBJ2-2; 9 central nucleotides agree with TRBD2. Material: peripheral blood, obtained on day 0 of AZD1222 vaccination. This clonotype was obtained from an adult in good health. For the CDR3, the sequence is CASGISGRRGGELFF. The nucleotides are TGTGCCAGCGGAATTAGCGGGAGACGGGGCGGGGAGCTGTTTTTT.